The 18 T cell receptor beta chains below all came from one sample that was sequenced in a study of blood T cell repertoires in COVID-19. Clones were sequenced by immunoSEQ multiplex PCR, and TCRdb holds only the in-frame ones, with some missing. The repertoire holds over 100,000 clones, with 81% as singletons. Source material: peripheral blood. The receptors here all came from a woman aged 60 to 75 with active or convalescent COVID-19.

This sequence joins TRBV7-3 and TRBJ2-1; TRBD2 aligns across 7 bases. Losses at the gene ends were 1 base for V and 5 bases for J; bases not matched to a gene: 5. The CDR3 sequence is 15 residues long. The germline V gene has CDR1 SGHTA and CDR2 FQGTGA. The CDR3 sequence: CASSLKLAPNNEQFF. The CDR3, as DNA: TGTGCCAGCAGCTTAAAACTAGCGCCTAACAATGAGCAGTTCTTC. Variable domain in full (rest from reference TRBV7-3 and TRBJ2-1): GAGVSQTPSNKVTEKGKYVELRCDPISGHTALYWYRQSLGQGPEFLIYFQGTGAADDSGLPNDRFFAVRPEGSVSTLKIQRTERGDSAVYLCASSLKLAPNNEQFFGPGTRLTVL.

In DNA, the CDR3 is TGTGCCAGCAGCTTGGATAGCGGGAGAGACACCGGGGAGCTGTTTTTT. Its protein product is CASSLDSGRDTGELFF. The genes are TRBV7-2 and TRBJ2-2; TRBD2 matches at 9 bases. There are 16 residues in the CDR3. Trimming removed 3 bases from V and 3 bases from J; junction bases left unmatched: 5. Germline values: CDR1 SGHTA, CDR2 FQGNSA.

V and J are TRBV7-2 and TRBJ1-5, with D possibly matching TRBD1 (5 bases). CDR1 SGHTA and CDR2 FQGNSA come from the germline V gene. The CDR3 sequence is 17 residues long. V was pared by 5 bases and J by 1 base, with 18 bases between. CDR3 sequence: CASSLSGVPLSNQPQHF. In DNA form, the CDR3 reads TGTGCCAGCAGCCTGTCGGGGGTGCCCTTAAGCAATCAGCCCCAGCATTTT.

The J gene is TRBJ1-3, the V gene TRBV5-1, with D possibly matching TRBD1 (5 bases). The length of the CDR3 is 15 residues. The V end was cut by 1 base, the J end by 4 bases, with 12 bases between. Per germline, CDR1 SGHRS and CDR2 YFSETQ. CDR3: CASSLNGADGNTIYF. The CDR3 DNA reads TGCGCCAGCAGCTTGAATGGGGCGGACGGAAACACCATATATTTT.

The V call is TRBV11-3, the J call TRBJ2-2, with 7 nucleotides matching TRBD1. V gave up 1 base and J gave up 2 bases; unmatched junction bases: 4. Germline V lookup: CDR1 SGHNT, CDR2 YENEEA. The CDR3 covers 16 residues. This CDR3 reads CASSLGGGSNTGELFF. CDR3 DNA: TGTGCCAGCAGCTTAGGAGGGGGCAGTAACACCGGGGAGCTGTTTTTT.

This clone has a handful of counts. The J gene is TRBJ2-1, the V gene TRBV6-6, with D unresolved. V shed 2 bases and J shed 5 bases, with 4 bases lying between them. CDR3 length: 12 amino acids. Per germline, CDR1 MNHNY and CDR2 SVGAGI (reference sequence). This CDR3 is CASSYADNEQFF. The CDR3 DNA sequence: TGTGCCAGCAGTTACGCAGACAATGAGCAGTTCTTC.

This clone was observed many times. The chain couples TRBV5-1 to TRBJ2-1, with 13 bases aligning to TRBD2. This CDR3 spans 16 amino acids. V lost 0 bases to trimming and J lost 8 bases; unmatched junction nucleotides: 5. The germline gives CDR1 SGHRS, CDR2 YFSETQ. CDR3 coding DNA: TGCGCCAGCAGCTTGGGAGGACTAGCGGGAGTCTATGAGCAGTTCTTC. Protein product: CASSLGGLAGVYEQFF. Variable domain in full (rest from reference TRBV5-1 and TRBJ2-1): KAGVTQTPRYLIKTRGQQVTLSCSPISGHRSVSWYQQTPGQGLQFLFEYFSETQRNKGNFPGRFSGRQFSNSRSEMNVSTLELGDSALYLCASSLGGLAGVYEQFFGPGTRLTVL.

This clone was detected once. The chain is built from TRBV10-3 and TRBJ2-3, with a weak D call TRBD2 (6 bases). Per germline, CDR1 ENHRY and CDR2 SYGVKD. Trimming left V 3 bases short and J 6 bases short, with 13 bases between. This CDR3 comprises 14 residues. CDR3 DNA: TGTGCCATCAGTGATAGCGGTGGGCGGGATACGCAGTATTTT. Its translation: CAISDSGGRDTQYF.

This clone is labeled as medium-sized. CDR3 amino acids: CASSSLTSTDTQYF. As DNA, the CDR3 is TGTGCCAGCAGCTCTCTGACTAGTACAGATACGCAGTATTTT. The J gene is TRBJ2-3, the V gene TRBV7-2; tentatively, D is TRBD2 (6 bases). V lost 4 bases and J lost 3, with 11 bases in between. Germline values: CDR1 SGHTA, CDR2 FQGNSA. The CDR3 extends over 14 amino acids.

As to this clone: A read error may be the cause here, since a much bigger clone is one base away. Other DNA sequences in the sample encode the same CDR3. This chain uses TRBV7-6 with TRBJ2-1; 8 bases agree with TRBD2. V lost 8 bases to trimming and J lost 8 bases; unmatched junction nucleotides: 11. The CDR3 sequence is 14 residues long. Germline CDR1 SGHVS, CDR2 FNYEAQ. CDR3 in DNA: TGTGCCAGCTCGCGGGTCGGGAGGGGGGATGAGCAGTTCTTC. Encoded protein: CASSRVGRGDEQFF. Using reference TRBV7-6 and TRBJ2-1 for the parts outside the CDR3, the full variable domain is GAGVSQSPRYKVTKRGQDVALRCDPISGHVSLYWYRQALGQGPEFLTYFNYEAQQDKSGLPNDRFSAERPEGSISTLTIQRTEQRDSAMYRCASSRVGRGDEQFFGPGTRLTVL.

This sequence joins TRBV28 and TRBJ1-2; D is possibly TRBD1 (5 bases). The germline gives CDR1 MDHEN, CDR2 SYDVKM. Trimming took off 3 bases at V and 4 bases at J, with 9 bases between the two ends. The CDR3 length is 13 residues. CDR3 region: CASSFQGPYGYTF. CDR3 bases: TGTGCCAGCAGTTTTCAGGGTCCCTATGGCTACACCTTC.

The V and J genes are TRBV18 and TRBJ2-3; a weak D match, TRBD2 (6 bases). This CDR3 contains 16 residues. Germline assignment: CDR1 KGHSH and CDR2 LQKENI. Trimming took 6 bases from V and 0 from J, leaving 16 bases between them. In nucleotides, the CDR3 is TGTGCCAGCTCTCTGGAAGTGCTAGCGAGCACAGATACGCAGTATTTT. Amino acids: CASSLEVLASTDTQYF.

The chain joins TRBV4-1 to TRBJ2-5; D is possibly TRBD2 (5 bases). The CDR3 length is 14 residues. Germline CDR1 reads MGHRA; CDR2 reads YSYEKL. Trimming removed 1 base at V and 5 bases at J, with 11 bases between. The DNA of the CDR3 is TGCGCCAGCAGCCAAGTCGGTGGAGGTGAGACCCAGTACTTC. Its protein is CASSQVGGGETQYF.

The V and J genes are TRBV6-9 and TRBJ1-1; 8 nucleotides agree with TRBD1. With 4 bases clipped from V and 2 bases from J, the junction kept 12 bases outside the gene matches. The CDR3 is 17 residues long. From germline, CDR1 is MNHGY and CDR2 SVAAGI. The CDR3 spells CASSFAPDRAANTEAFF. For the CDR3, the DNA is TGTGCCAGCAGTTTTGCCCCGGACAGGGCGGCTAACACTGAAGCTTTCTTT.

This clone was observed a single time. The chain uses TRBV6-4 and TRBJ1-1; D might be TRBD1 (6 bases). The CDR3 is 13 amino acids. Germline CDR1 MRHNA, CDR2 SNTAGT. V lost 5 bases to trimming and J lost 3 bases, with 10 bases between them. The CDR3 loop reads CASSLEGDTEAFF. CDR3 DNA: TGTGCCAGCAGTCTCGAGGGGGACACTGAAGCTTTCTTT.

The rearrangement uses TRBV3-1 (or the pseudogene TRBV3-2) and TRBJ1-2; D unclear. This CDR3 region has 20 residues. The germline CDR1 and CDR2 sequences are LGHDT and YNNKEL (reference sequence). Trimming took 4 bases from V and 0 from J, leaving 27 bases between them. CDR3 sequence reads: CASSLLSVNTRLLANYGYTF. The CDR3 DNA is TGTGCCAGCAGCCTCCTAAGTGTCAACACTCGTCTCCTAGCTAACTATGGCTACACCTTC.

This clone was detected only once. The chain employs TRBV7-9 and TRBJ1-2; the D is unclear. CDR1 is SEHNR, CDR2 FQNEAQ, per germline (reference sequence). The CDR3 is 15 amino acids. Trimming stripped 1 base from V and 2 bases from J, with 11 bases between. This CDR3 reads CASSLETPRNYGYTF. CDR3 DNA sequence: TGTGCCAGCAGCTTAGAGACACCAAGGAACTATGGCTACACCTTC.

The J gene is TRBJ1-1, the V gene TRBV18, with TRBD1 matching over 7 bases. With 6 bases clipped from V and 1 base from J, the junction kept 8 bases outside the gene matches. This CDR3 region has 15 residues. CDR1 KGHSH and CDR2 LQKENI come from the germline V gene. CDR3 region: CASSYQRDRNTEAFF. The CDR3 DNA reads TGTGCCAGCTCGTATCAACGGGACAGGAACACTGAAGCTTTCTTT.